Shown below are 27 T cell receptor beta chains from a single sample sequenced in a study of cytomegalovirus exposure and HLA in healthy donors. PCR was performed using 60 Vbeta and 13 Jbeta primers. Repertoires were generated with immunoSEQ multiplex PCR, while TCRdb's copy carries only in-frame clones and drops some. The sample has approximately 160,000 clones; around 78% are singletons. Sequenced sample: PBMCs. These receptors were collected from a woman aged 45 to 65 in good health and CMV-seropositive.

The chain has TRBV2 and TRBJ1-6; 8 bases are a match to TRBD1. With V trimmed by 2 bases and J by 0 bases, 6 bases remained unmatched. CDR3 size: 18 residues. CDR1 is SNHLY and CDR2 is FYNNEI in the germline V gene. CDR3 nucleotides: TGTGCCAGCAGTGAACGGGGACAGGAGAGCTCCTATAATTCACCCCTCCACTTT. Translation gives CASSERGQESSYNSPLHF.

The chain's CDR3 is CAWSPTGITYEQYF. In DNA form, the CDR3 reads TGTGCCTGGAGTCCTACAGGGATCACCTACGAGCAGTACTTC. The rearrangement links TRBV30 to TRBJ2-5; tentative D call: TRBD1 (6 bases). The J call is doubtful: the DNA matches TRBJ2-7 better. Germline V gene lookup returns CDR1 GTSNPN and CDR2 SVGIG (reference sequence). The CDR3 loop spans 14 amino acids.

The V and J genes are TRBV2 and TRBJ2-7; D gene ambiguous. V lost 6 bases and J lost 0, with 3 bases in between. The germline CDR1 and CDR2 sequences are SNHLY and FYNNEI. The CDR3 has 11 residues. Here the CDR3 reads CASSRSYEQYF. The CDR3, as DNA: TGTGCCAGCAGCCGCTCCTACGAGCAGTACTTC.

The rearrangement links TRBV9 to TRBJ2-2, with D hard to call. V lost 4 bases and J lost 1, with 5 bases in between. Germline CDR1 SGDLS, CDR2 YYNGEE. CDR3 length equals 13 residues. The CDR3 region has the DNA TGTGCCAGCAGCCAGGAGAACACCGGGGAGCTGTTTTTT. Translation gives CASSQENTGELFF.

The chain's CDR3 is CSGGGDTQYF. CDR3 nucleotide sequence: TGCAGCGGGGGGGGAGATACGCAGTATTTT. This rearrangement joins TRBV29-1 to TRBJ2-3, with TRBD2 matching 7 bases. The CDR3 is 10 residues long. The ends lost 7 bases at V and 5 bases at J; junction bases unmatched: 0. Germline V gene data show CDR1 as SQVTM and CDR2 as ANQGSEA.

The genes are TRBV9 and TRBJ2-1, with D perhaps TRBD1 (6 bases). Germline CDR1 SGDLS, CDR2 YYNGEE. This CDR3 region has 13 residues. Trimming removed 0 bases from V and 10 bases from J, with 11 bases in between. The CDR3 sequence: CASSVVGRGEQFF. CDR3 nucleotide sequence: TGTGCCAGCAGCGTAGTGGGAAGGGGGGAGCAGTTCTTC.

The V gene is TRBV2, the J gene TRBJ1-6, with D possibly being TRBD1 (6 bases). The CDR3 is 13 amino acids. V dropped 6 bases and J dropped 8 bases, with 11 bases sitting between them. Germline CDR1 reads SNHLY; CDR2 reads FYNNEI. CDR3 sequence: CASSGQMDSPLHF. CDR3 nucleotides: TGTGCCAGCAGCGGACAGATGGATTCACCCCTCCACTTT.

CDR3 in amino acids: CASSSIAGRGDYGYTF. CDR3 in DNA: TGTGCCAGCAGCTCCATAGCGGGACGGGGGGACTATGGCTACACCTTC. The chain recombines TRBV7-9 with TRBJ1-2; D is possibly TRBD1 (5 bases). Trimming took off 4 bases at V and 3 bases at J, with 18 bases between the two ends. The germline gives CDR1 SEHNR, CDR2 FQNEAQ (reference sequence). This CDR3 has 16 residues.

The CDR3 spells CASSWDSLSYEQYF. In DNA form, the CDR3 reads TGTGCCAGTAGTTGGGACAGCCTTTCCTACGAGCAGTACTTC. The V and J genes are TRBV19 and TRBJ2-5; 7 nucleotides align to TRBD1. TRBJ2-7 explains the end of the DNA better; the J call may be wrong. The germline gives CDR1 LNHDA, CDR2 SQIVND (reference sequence). There are 14 residues in the CDR3.

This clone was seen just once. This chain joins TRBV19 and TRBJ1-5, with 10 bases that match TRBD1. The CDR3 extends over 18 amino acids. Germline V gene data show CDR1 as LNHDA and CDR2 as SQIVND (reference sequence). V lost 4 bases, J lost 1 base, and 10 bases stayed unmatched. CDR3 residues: CASSTDSVTGGSNQPQHF. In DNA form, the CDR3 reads TGTGCCAGTAGTACGGACTCCGTGACAGGGGGCAGCAATCAGCCCCAGCATTTT.

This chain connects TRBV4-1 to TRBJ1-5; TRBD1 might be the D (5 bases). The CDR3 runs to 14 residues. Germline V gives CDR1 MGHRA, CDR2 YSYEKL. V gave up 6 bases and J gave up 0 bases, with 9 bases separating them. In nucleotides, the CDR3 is TGCGCCAGCAGTTCCGGGGGTAGCAATCAGCCCCAGCATTTT. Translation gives CASSSGGSNQPQHF.

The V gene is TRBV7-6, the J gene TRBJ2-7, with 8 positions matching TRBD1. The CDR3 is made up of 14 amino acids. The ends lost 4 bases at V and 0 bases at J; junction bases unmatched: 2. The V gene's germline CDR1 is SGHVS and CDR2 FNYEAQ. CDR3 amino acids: CASSSDRGSYEQYF. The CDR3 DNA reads TGTGCCAGCAGCTCCGACAGGGGCTCCTACGAGCAGTACTTC.

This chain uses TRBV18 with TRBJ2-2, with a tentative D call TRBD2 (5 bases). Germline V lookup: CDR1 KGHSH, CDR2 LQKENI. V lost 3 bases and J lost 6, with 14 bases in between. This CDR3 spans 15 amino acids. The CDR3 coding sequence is TGTGCCAGCTCACCGACCACTTCGGGGTCCGGGGAGCTGTTTTTT. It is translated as CASSPTTSGSGELFF.

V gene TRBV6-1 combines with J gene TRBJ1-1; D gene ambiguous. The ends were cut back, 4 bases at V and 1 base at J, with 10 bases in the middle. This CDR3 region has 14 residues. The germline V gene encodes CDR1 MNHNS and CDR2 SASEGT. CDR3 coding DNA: TGTGCCAGCAGTGGGGTGGGCAGGAACACTGAAGCTTTCTTT. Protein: CASSGVGRNTEAFF.

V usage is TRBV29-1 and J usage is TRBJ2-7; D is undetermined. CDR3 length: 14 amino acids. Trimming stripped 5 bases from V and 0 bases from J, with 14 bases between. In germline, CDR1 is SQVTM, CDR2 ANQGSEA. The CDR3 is CSVPSPSSSYEQYF. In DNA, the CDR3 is TGCAGCGTTCCAAGCCCTTCGAGCTCCTACGAGCAGTACTTC.

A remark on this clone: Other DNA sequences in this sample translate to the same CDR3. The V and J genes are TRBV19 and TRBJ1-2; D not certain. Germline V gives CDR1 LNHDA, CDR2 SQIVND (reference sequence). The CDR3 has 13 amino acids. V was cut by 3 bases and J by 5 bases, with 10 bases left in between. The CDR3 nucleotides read TGTGCCAGTAGTATGGGAGGACTTTATGGCTACACCTTC. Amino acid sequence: CASSMGGLYGYTF.

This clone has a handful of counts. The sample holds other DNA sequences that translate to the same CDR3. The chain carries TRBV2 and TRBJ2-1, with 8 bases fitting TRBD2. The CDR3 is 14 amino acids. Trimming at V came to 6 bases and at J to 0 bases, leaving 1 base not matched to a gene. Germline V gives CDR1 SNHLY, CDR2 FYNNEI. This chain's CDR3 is CASRSGSSYNEQFF. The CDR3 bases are TGTGCCAGCAGGAGCGGGAGCTCCTACAATGAGCAGTTCTTC.

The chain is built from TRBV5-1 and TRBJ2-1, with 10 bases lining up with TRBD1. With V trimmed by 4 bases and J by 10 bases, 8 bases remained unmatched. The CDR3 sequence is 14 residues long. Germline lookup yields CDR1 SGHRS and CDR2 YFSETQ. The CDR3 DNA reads TGCGCCAGCAGCCAGGGACAGGGGAAGAACGAGCAGTTCTTC. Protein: CASSQGQGKNEQFF.

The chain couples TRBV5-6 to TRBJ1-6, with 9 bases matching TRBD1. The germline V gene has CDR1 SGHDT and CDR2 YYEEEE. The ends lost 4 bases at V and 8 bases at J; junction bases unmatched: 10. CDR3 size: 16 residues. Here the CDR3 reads CASSERDRVGYSPLHF. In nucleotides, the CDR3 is TGTGCCAGCAGCGAGAGGGACAGGGTGGGTTATTCACCCCTCCACTTT.

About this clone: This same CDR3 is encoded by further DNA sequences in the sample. In DNA, the CDR3 is TGTGCCAGCAGTTACGCCGGGACAGGGTTTAATCAGCCCCAGCATTTT. Translation: CASSYAGTGFNQPQHF. This sequence joins TRBV6-5 and TRBJ1-5; 9 nucleotides agree with TRBD1. Germline V gives CDR1 MNHEY, CDR2 SVGAGI. This CDR3 contains 16 residues. V lost 2 bases to trimming and J lost 4 bases; unmatched junction nucleotides: 6.

The chain's CDR3 is CASSARQGHTEAFF. CDR3 DNA: TGTGCCAGCAGCGCGAGACAGGGCCACACTGAAGCTTTCTTT. This chain uses TRBV9 with TRBJ1-1; 7 nucleotides align to TRBD1. The V gene's germline CDR1 is SGDLS and CDR2 YYNGEE. V lost 3 bases to trimming and J lost 3 bases; unmatched junction nucleotides: 5. The CDR3 covers 14 residues. Supplemented by reference TRBV9 and TRBJ1-1, the full variable domain reads DSGVTQTPKHLITATGQRVTLRCSPRSGDLSVYWYQQSLDQGLQFLIQYYNGEERAKGNILERFSAQQFPDLHSELNLSSLELGDSALYFCASSARQGHTEAFFGQGTRLTVV.

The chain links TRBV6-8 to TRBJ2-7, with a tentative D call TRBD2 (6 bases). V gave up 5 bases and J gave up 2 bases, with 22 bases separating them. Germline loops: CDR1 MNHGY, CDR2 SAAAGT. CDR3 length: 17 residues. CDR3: CASSTTSSAGTPYEQYF. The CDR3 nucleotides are TGTGCCAGCAGTACGACTTCTTCAGCGGGCACTCCCTACGAGCAGTACTTC.

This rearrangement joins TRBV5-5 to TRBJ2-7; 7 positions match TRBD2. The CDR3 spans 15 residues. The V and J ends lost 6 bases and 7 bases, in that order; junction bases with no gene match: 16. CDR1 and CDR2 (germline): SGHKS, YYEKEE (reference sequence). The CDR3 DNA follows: TGTGCCAGCACTCTGGGGGGGACGGCTGTCCTGGAGCAGTACTTC. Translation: CASTLGGTAVLEQYF.

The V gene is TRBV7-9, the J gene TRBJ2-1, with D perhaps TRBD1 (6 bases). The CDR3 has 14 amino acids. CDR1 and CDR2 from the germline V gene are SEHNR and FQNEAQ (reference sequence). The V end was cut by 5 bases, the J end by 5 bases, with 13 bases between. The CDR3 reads CASSLTGKDNEQFF. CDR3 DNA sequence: TGTGCCAGCAGCCTGACAGGCAAGGACAATGAGCAGTTCTTC.

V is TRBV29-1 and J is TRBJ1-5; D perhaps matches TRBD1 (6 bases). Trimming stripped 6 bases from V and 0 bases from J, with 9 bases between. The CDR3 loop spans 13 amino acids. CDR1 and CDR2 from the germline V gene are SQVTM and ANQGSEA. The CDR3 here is CSVLTGSNQPQHF. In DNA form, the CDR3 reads TGCAGCGTCCTGACAGGTAGCAATCAGCCCCAGCATTTT.

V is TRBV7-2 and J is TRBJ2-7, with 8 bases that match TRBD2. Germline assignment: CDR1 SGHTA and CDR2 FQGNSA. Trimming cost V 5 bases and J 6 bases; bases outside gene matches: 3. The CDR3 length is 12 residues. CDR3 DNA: TGTGCCAGCAGCACCCGGGGGGGCGAGCAGTACTTC. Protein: CASSTRGGEQYF. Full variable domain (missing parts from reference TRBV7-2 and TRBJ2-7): GAGVSQSPSNKVTEKGKDVELRCDPISGHTALYWYRQSLGQGLEFLIYFQGNSAPDKSGLPSDRFSAERTGGSVSTLTIQRTQQEDSAVYLCASSTRGGEQYFGPGTRLTVT.

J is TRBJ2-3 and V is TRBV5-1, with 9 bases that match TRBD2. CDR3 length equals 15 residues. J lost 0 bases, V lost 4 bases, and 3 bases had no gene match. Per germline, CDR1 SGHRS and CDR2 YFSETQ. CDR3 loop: CASSESGGSTDTQYF. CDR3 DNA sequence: TGCGCCAGCAGCGAGAGCGGGGGGAGCACAGATACGCAGTATTTT.